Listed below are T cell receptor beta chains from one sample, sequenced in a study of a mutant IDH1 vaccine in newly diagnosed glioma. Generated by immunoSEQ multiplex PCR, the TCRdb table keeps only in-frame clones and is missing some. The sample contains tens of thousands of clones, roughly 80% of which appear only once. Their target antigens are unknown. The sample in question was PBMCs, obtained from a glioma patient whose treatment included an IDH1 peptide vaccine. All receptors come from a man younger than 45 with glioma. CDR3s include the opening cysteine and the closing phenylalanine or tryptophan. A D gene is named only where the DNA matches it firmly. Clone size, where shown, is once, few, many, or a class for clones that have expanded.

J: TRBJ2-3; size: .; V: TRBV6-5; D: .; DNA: TGTGCCAGCAGTCCAAGCGGAGATACGCAGTATTTT; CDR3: CASSPSGDTQYF
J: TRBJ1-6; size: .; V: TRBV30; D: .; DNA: TGTGCCTGGAGAGTGCAGCGCAGGGCCAGGGCACCCCTCCACTTT; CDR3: CAWRVQRRARAPLHF
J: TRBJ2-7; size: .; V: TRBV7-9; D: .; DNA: TGTGCCAGCGCCGTTTCGAGTAGGTACTACGAGCAGTACTTC; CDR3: CASAVSSRYYEQYF
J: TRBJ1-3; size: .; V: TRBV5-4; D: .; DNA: TGTGCCAGCAGCTTGGCCGGAGGAAGCTCTGGAAACACCATATATTTT; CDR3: CASSLAGGSSGNTIYF
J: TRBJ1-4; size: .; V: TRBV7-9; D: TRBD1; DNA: TGTGCCAGCAGCTTAGACAGGGGTGGCGAAAAACTGTTTTTT; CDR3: CASSLDRGGEKLFF
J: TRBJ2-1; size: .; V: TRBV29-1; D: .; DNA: TGCAGCGTTGAAGCTGGAGGGAATGAGCAGTTCTTC; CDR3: CSVEAGGNEQFF
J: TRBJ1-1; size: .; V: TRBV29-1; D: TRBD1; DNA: TGCAGCGTCCAGGGACAGGGTTTGGACACTGAAGCTTTCTTT; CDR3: CSVQGQGLDTEAFF
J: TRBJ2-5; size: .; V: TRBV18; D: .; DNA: TGTGCCAGCTCACCAATGAACAGGGAAGAGACCCAGTACTTC; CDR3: CASSPMNREETQYF
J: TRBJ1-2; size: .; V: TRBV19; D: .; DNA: TGTGCCAGTAGTATTCTGGGCAGGGAAGAAGTAGAAGGCTACACCTTC; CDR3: CASSILGREEVEGYTF
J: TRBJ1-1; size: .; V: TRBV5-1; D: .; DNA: TGCGCCAGCAGGGCTGATGGGATGTCTGAAGCTTTCTTT; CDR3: CASRADGMSEAFF
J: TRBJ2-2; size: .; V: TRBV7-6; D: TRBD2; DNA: TGTGCCAGCAGCTTAGCCGGGACTAGCGGTTTCGGCGGGGAGCTGTTTTTT; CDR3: CASSLAGTSGFGGELFF
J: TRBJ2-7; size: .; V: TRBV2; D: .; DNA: TGTGCCAGCAGTGAAGCCTACCTAGTCGGCGAGCAGTACTTC; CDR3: CASSEAYLVGEQYF
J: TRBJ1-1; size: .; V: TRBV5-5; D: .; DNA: TGTGCCAGCAGCTTGGGGCACGTCACCCTCACTGAAGCTTTCTTT; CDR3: CASSLGHVTLTEAFF
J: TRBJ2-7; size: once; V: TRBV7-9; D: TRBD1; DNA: TGTGCCAGCAGCTTCGTCGGGACAGGGGGATACCGCGAGCAGTACTTC; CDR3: CASSFVGTGGYREQYF
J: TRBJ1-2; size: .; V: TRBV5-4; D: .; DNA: TGTGCCAGCAGCTGGGGGCTGCCGGCAGCTAACTATGGCTACACCTTC; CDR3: CASSWGLPAANYGYTF
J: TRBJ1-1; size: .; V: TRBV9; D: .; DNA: TGTGCCAGCAGTGCGATAGAAGCTAATGACGCTTTCTTT; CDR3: CASSAIEANDAFF
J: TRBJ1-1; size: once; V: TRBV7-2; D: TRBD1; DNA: TGTGCCAGCAGGCAATCTCTGGGACAGGAGTCCCCTGAAGCTTTCTTT; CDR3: CASRQSLGQESPEAFF
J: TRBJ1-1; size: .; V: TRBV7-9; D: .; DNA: TGTGCCAGCAGCATACGGACTGAAGCTTTCTTT; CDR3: CASSIRTEAFF
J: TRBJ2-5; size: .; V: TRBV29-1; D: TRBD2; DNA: TGCAGCGTAAGGACTAGCGGGAGGAGGGAGACCCAGTACTTC; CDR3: CSVRTSGRRETQYF
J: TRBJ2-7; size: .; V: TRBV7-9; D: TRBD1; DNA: TGTGCCAGCAGCCAGATTCGGGACAGCTACGAGCAGTACTTC; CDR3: CASSQIRDSYEQYF
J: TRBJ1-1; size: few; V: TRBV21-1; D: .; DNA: TGTGCCAGCAGTACGATTAGACAGGAGAACACTGAAGCTTTCTTT; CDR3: CASSTIRQENTEAFF
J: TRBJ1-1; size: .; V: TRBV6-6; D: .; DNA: TGTGCCAGCTCGGGCATGAACACTGAAGCTTTCTTT; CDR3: CASSGMNTEAFF
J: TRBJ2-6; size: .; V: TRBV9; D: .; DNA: TGTGCCAGCAGCGTAGGCCCAGGGGAGAGGGGTGGGGCCAACGTCCTGACTTTC; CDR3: CASSVGPGERGGANVLTF
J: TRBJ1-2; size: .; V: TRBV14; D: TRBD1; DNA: TGTGCCAGCAGCCAAGAAACGGGACAGGGAGATGGCTACACCTTC; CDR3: CASSQETGQGDGYTF
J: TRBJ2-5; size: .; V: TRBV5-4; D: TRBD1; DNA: TGTGCCAGCAGCTGGGACAGGGAAGAGACCCAGTACTTC; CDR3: CASSWDREETQYF
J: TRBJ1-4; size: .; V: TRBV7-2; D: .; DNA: TGTGCCAGCAGCCCAGATGGGAGTGCAACTAATGAAAAACTGTTTTTT; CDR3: CASSPDGSATNEKLFF
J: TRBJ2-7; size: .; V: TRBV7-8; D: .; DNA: TGTGCCAGCAGCTCTGCCTACGAGCAGTACTTC; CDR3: CASSSAYEQYF
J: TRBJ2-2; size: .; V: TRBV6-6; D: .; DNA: TGTGCCAGCAGTACATCAAGCGGAGGGGAGCTGTTTTTT; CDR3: CASSTSSGGELFF
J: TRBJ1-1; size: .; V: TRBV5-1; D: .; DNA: TGCGCCAGCAGCTTTACGTATAGGGGCAACACTGAAGCTTTCTTT; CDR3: CASSFTYRGNTEAFF
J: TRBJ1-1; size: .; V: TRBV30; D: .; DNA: TGTGCCTGTTATAATTTCCGGTGGACTGAAGCTTTCTTT; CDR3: CACYNFRWTEAFF
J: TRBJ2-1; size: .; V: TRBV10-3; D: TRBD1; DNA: TGTGCCAGCAAAAGTCAGGGGGAGAATGAGCAGTTCTTC; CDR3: CASKSQGENEQFF
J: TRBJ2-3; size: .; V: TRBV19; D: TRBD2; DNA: TGTGCCAGTAATATGTTAGCGGGACTCACAGATACGCAGTATTTT; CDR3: CASNMLAGLTDTQYF
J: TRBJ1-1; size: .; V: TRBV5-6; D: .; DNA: TGTGCCAGCAGCTTGGCCGGCAGCCAAGCTTTCTTT; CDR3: CASSLAGSQAFF
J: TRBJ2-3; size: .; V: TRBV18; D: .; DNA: TGTGCCAGCTCACCAGAGGGACCCAGCACAGATACGCAGTATTTT; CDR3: CASSPEGPSTDTQYF
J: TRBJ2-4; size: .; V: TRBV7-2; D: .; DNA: TGTGCCAGCAGCTTAGGGGAATCGAGGTGGGGCAAAAACATTCAGTACTTC; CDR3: CASSLGESRWGKNIQYF
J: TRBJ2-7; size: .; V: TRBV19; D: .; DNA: TGTGCCAGTAGCCTAAACCGGGAAGGATCCTACGAGCAGTACTTC; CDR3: CASSLNREGSYEQYF